In its sample, the clone carrying this T cell receptor (beta chain) was seen a few times. immunoSEQ v3.0 was run at survey level. Data came from immunoSEQ multiplex PCR; TCRdb stores just in-frame clones and leaves some out. The table lists around 26,000 clones, 70% to 85% of them singletons, with about a tenth in the top ten. These data are taken from a study of long-term antiretroviral therapy in people with HIV. This specimen was unsorted PBMCs, taken 1.2 years after starting antiretroviral therapy. This receptor was taken from a woman in her 40s with HIV.

The CDR3: CASSESLAGPSSYEQYF. In DNA form, the CDR3 reads TGCGCCAGCAGTGAGTCTCTAGCGGGCCCAAGCTCCTACGAGCAGTACTTC. The chain is built from TRBV10-1 and TRBJ2-7, with 8 bases identical to TRBD2. This CDR3 has 17 residues. Losses at the gene ends were 0 bases for V and 0 bases for J; bases not matched to a gene: 7. Germline V lookup: CDR1 WNHNN, CDR2 SYGVQD (reference sequence).